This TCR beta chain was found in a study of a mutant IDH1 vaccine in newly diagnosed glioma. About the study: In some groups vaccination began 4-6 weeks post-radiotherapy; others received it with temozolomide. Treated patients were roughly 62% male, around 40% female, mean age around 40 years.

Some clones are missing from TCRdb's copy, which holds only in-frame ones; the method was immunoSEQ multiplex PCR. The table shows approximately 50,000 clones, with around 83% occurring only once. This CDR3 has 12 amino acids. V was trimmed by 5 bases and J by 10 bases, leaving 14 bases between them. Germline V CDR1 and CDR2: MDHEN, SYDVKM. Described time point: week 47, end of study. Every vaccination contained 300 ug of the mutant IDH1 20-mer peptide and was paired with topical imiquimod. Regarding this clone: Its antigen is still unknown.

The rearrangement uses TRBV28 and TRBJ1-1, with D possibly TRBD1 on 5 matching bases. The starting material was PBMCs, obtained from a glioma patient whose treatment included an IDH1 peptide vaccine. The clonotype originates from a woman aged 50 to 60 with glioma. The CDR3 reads CASSPGTEAAFF. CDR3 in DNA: TGTGCCAGCAGTCCTGGGACTGAAGCAGCTTTCTTT.